The clone carrying this TCR beta chain appeared once. Its antigen is unknown. The repertoire was sequenced with immunoSEQ multiplex PCR; TCRdb's copy has only in-frame clones and lacks some. The sample includes 150,000 or so clones, nearly 90% of them seen just once. These data come from a study of cytomegalovirus exposure and HLA in healthy donors. Background on the study: The same platform used for the 500 to 850 first-cohort repertoires was also used for the 100 to 150 validation repertoires, as a later analysis reported. Whole-study findings and limits: It was found in a later analysis that first-cohort TCR clusters tended to co-occur in the approximately 130 validation repertoires. Some public TCRs appeared in many individuals, while most sequences were rare. The study flagged about 150 TCR beta chains as cytomegalovirus-associated.

The CDR3 totals 14 residues. CDR1 is MDHEN, CDR2 SYDVKM, per germline. V lost 5 bases to trimming and J lost 0 bases, with 10 bases between them. This rearrangement joins TRBV28 to TRBJ1-2; D gene unclear. Sequencing was performed on PBMCs. This clonotype was obtained from a woman aged 18-29 years in good health and CMV-seropositive. CDR3 nucleotides: TGTGCCAGCAGTCCCCCCCTGTCTAACTATGGCTACACCTTC. This encodes CASSPPLSNYGYTF.